The entry that follows covers one TCR beta chain sequence. TCRdb's copy holds only in-frame clones and misses some; the assay was immunoSEQ multiplex PCR. This table holds around 76,000 clones, 65% to 90% found once. V was pared by 5 bases and J by 7 bases, with 14 bases of the junction left unmatched. The CDR3 runs 17 residues. CDR1 SEHNR and CDR2 FQNEAQ come from the germline V gene (reference sequence). The sample is drawn from a study of blood T cell repertoires in COVID-19. Enrollment of patients from Seattle took place during active infection, with longitudinal follow-up. The origin of this receptor is a man aged 30-40 years with COVID-19, enrolled during active disease. The gene calls are TRBV7-9 and TRBJ1-4, with 9 bases that match TRBD1. Sequencing used peripheral blood. In DNA form, the CDR3 reads TGTGCCAGCAGCCCCAGTCCCGGGACAGGGTTAGGTGAAAAACTGTTTTTT. Its translation is CASSPSPGTGLGEKLFF.